The present entry profiles one T cell receptor beta chain with its context. The data derive from a study of Tregs in tolerant kidney transplant recipients. Profiling relied on immunoSEQ multiplex PCR, and the TCRdb table lists in-frame clones only, not all of them. The data hold tens of thousands of clones, with 70% to 90% observed a single time. Sequenced here: CD4+ T cells from blood, sampled before the transplant. The source is a human donor who received a combined kidney and bone marrow transplant.

The CDR3 DNA follows: TGCGCCAGCAGCTTACTAGCGGGAGCGAACACCGGGGAGCTGTTTTTT. This translates into CASSLLAGANTGELFF. The chain recombines TRBV5-1 with TRBJ2-2; TRBD2 aligns across 11 bases. The V gene's germline CDR1 is SGHRS and CDR2 YFSETQ. With V trimmed by 2 bases and J by 0 bases, 0 bases remained unmatched. The length of the CDR3 is 16 residues.